The 12 T cell receptor beta chains presented below share a single source sample, sequenced in a study of shared clonotypes between healthy human individuals. Sequencing used immunoSEQ multiplex PCR; TCRdb keeps in-frame clones, though not all of them. Of about 2.3 million clones in the sample, around 93% are singletons; the top ten hold about 0.36%. Sequencing was performed on naive CD4+ T cells from PBMCs. As to subset: CD45RA+ positively selected. These receptors came from a man between 18 and 35 years old in good health. Some clones in this sample may be carry-over from other donors' samples.

The gene calls are TRBV28 and TRBJ1-4, with 8 nucleotides matching TRBD1. V lost 7 bases and J lost 5; bases outside the gene matches: 12. The germline gives CDR1 MDHEN, CDR2 SYDVKM. The CDR3 is made up of 16 amino acids. CDR3: CASTFGPTGVNEKLFF. DNA of the CDR3: TGTGCCAGCACCTTTGGTCCGACAGGGGTGAATGAAAAACTGTTTTTT.

Of note for this clone: The same CDR3 arises from other DNA sequences in this sample as well. V usage is TRBV5-1 and J usage is TRBJ2-7; perhaps TRBD2 as D (5 bases). Trimming took 1 base from V and 2 from J, leaving 10 bases between them. This CDR3 contains 14 residues. Germline V CDR1 and CDR2: SGHRS, YFSETQ. CDR3: CASSLSRGAYEQYF. The CDR3 region has the DNA TGCGCCAGCAGCTTGTCCCGGGGAGCCTACGAGCAGTACTTC.

This clone appeared once. The chain couples TRBV5-1 to TRBJ2-7; TRBD1 matches at 10 bases. CDR3 length: 15 residues. V dropped 0 bases and J dropped 7; count of bases not matched to a gene: 7. In germline, CDR1 is SGHRS, CDR2 YFSETQ. CDR3 DNA: TGCGCCAGCAGCTTGGATGGACAGGGGGTTGGAGAGCAGTACTTC. Its translation is CASSLDGQGVGEQYF. The full variable domain, its missing parts supplied by reference TRBV5-1 and TRBJ2-7, is KAGVTQTPRYLIKTRGQQVTLSCSPISGHRSVSWYQQTPGQGLQFLFEYFSETQRNKGNFPGRFSGRQFSNSRSEMNVSTLELGDSALYLCASSLDGQGVGEQYFGPGTRLTVT.

The chain combines TRBV20-1 with TRBJ2-5; D uncertain. The J call may be mistaken, given a closer DNA end match to TRBJ2-7. The CDR3 loop spans 10 amino acids. Germline V gene lookup returns CDR1 DFQATT and CDR2 SNEGSKA (reference sequence). Here the CDR3 reads CSARANEQYF. CDR3 sequence (DNA): TGCAGTGCTCGAGCCAACGAGCAGTACTTC.

V usage is TRBV5-6 and J usage is TRBJ2-7, with D possibly TRBD1 on 6 matching bases. The CDR3 length is 15 residues. Germline values: CDR1 SGHDT, CDR2 YYEEEE. Trimming removed 4 bases at V and 2 bases at J, with 16 bases between. The CDR3 sequence: CASSRWGQGPYEQYF. CDR3 sequence (DNA): TGTGCCAGCAGCCGATGGGGGCAGGGGCCCTACGAGCAGTACTTC.

This rearrangement joins TRBV5-1 to TRBJ2-5; D gene unclear. CDR1 is SGHRS and CDR2 is YFSETQ in the germline V gene. The CDR3 runs to 15 residues. V was shortened by 4 bases and J by 5 bases, with 18 bases between the two germline ends. The CDR3 loop reads CASSPNTRSTETQYF. The CDR3 DNA reads TGCGCCAGCAGCCCCAATACCCGCTCCACGGAGACCCAGTACTTC.

The chain recombines TRBV5-1 with TRBJ2-5, with D tentatively TRBD2 (5 bases). The V gene lost 1 base and the J gene lost 2 bases, with 9 bases spanning the gap. This CDR3 spans 14 amino acids. CDR1 is SGHRS and CDR2 is YFSETQ in the germline V gene. CDR3 DNA sequence: TGCGCCAGCAGCTTGAGGGAGATGCAAGAGACCCAGTACTTC. Amino acid sequence: CASSLREMQETQYF.

The J gene is TRBJ2-2, the V gene TRBV27; D not certain. Trimming took 5 bases from V and 4 from J, leaving 11 bases between them. From germline, CDR1 is MNHEY and CDR2 SMNVEV (reference sequence). This CDR3 has 14 residues. This CDR3 reads CASSDDMGTGELFF. The CDR3 region has the DNA TGTGCCAGCAGTGACGACATGGGCACCGGGGAGCTGTTTTTT.

The rearrangement joins TRBV4-2 to TRBJ1-3, with D uncertain. The CDR3 is 14 residues long. V dropped 4 bases and J dropped 0 bases, with 7 bases sitting between them. CDR1 LGHNA and CDR2 YNFKEQ come from the germline V gene. This CDR3 is CASSPLSSGNTIYF. The CDR3 DNA sequence: TGTGCCAGCAGCCCACTGAGCTCTGGAAACACCATATATTTT.

The chain uses TRBV7-3 and TRBJ1-1; D is unclear. Germline CDR1 and CDR2: SGHTA and FQGTGA. The CDR3 consists of 12 residues. The ends were cut back, 5 bases at V and 11 bases at J, with 15 bases in the middle. DNA of the CDR3: TGTGCCAGCAGCCTACCGGTGATCCCGGCTTTCTTT. It specifies CASSLPVIPAFF.

CDR3 sequence (DNA): TGTGCCAGCAGCCAAGATCCGGGCCCCCCCTCTGGGGCCAACGTCCTGACTTTC. Its translation is CASSQDPGPPSGANVLTF. The chain couples TRBV4-2 to TRBJ2-6; the D is unclear. V lost 0 bases and J 0 bases, leaving 12 bases between the germline ends. The V gene's germline CDR1 is LGHNA and CDR2 YNFKEQ. This CDR3 has 18 residues.

The chain recombines TRBV29-1 with TRBJ1-2; no definite D call. V gave up 3 bases and J gave up 0 bases, with 5 bases separating them. CDR1 is SQVTM and CDR2 is ANQGSEA in the germline V gene. This CDR3 is built from 12 residues. For the CDR3, the DNA is TGCAGCGTTGAGACTTCTAACTATGGCTACACCTTC. Encoded protein: CSVETSNYGYTF.